The 18 T cell receptor beta chains in this list originate from one sample, sequenced in a study of technical replicates of blood from a handful of donors. Using immunoSEQ multiplex PCR, the repertoire was profiled, and TCRdb retains in-frame clones only, with some absent. This table has roughly 100,000 clones, 90% to 96% appearing once. The sequenced material came from T cells isolated from PBMCs. The receptors were gathered from a human donor in good health.

This rearrangement joins TRBV6-1 to TRBJ2-7; 8 bases match TRBD2. Germline assignment: CDR1 MNHNS and CDR2 SASEGT. The V segment lost 7 bases and the J segment 6 bases; nucleotides outside the gene matches: 5. The length of the CDR3 is 12 residues. The CDR3 bases are TGTGCCAGCACCCAGCGGGAGTCCGAGCAGTACTTC. Encoded protein: CASTQRESEQYF.

CDR3 coding DNA: TGTGCCAGCAGCCGCCTAGCGGTAAGCTCCTACGAGCAGTACTTC. Translating it yields CASSRLAVSSYEQYF. The chain recombines TRBV6-5 with TRBJ2-7, with 7 positions matching TRBD2. The CDR3 has 15 residues. CDR1 is MNHEY, CDR2 SVGAGI, per germline. Germline trimming cut 6 bases from V and 0 bases from J; bases unmatched to any gene: 8.

This clone was seen a single time. V and J are TRBV9 and TRBJ1-1; TRBD1 agrees at 8 bases. This CDR3 is built from 14 residues. From germline, CDR1 is SGDLS and CDR2 YYNGEE. J lost 7 bases, V lost 3 bases, and 8 bases had no gene match. This CDR3 is CASSAVQGAGEAFF. CDR3 DNA sequence: TGTGCCAGCAGCGCCGTCCAGGGGGCGGGTGAAGCTTTCTTT.

The chain links TRBV7-9 to TRBJ1-4; D gene unclear. The CDR3 spans 14 residues. Germline V gives CDR1 SEHNR, CDR2 FQNEAQ (reference sequence). Trimming pared 5 bases from V and 6 bases from J, leaving 13 bases between. CDR3 protein: CASSLMRSDEKLFF. In nucleotides, the CDR3 is TGTGCCAGCAGCCTGATGAGGAGTGATGAAAAACTGTTTTTT.

The chain has TRBV30 and TRBJ1-2; D might be TRBD1 (5 bases). Germline CDR1 is GTSNPN and CDR2 is SVGIG (reference sequence). CDR3 length: 14 residues. The V end was cut by 4 bases, the J end by 4 bases, with 16 bases between. The CDR3: CAWTLWGPSYGYTF. CDR3 coding DNA: TGTGCCTGGACCCTTTGGGGCCCATCCTATGGCTACACCTTC.

This clone was detected only once. V is TRBV18 and J is TRBJ2-6, with 7 bases aligning to TRBD2. Per germline, CDR1 KGHSH and CDR2 LQKENI. Trimming removed 6 bases from V and 2 bases from J; junction bases left unmatched: 13. The CDR3 sequence is 18 residues long. The CDR3 is CASSLSLAGEAGANVLTF. Written as DNA, the CDR3 is TGTGCCAGCTCCCTCTCCCTGGCGGGAGAAGCTGGGGCCAACGTCCTGACTTTC.

J is TRBJ1-3 and V is TRBV11-2; D remains unclear. The CDR3 is made up of 14 amino acids. V lost 2 bases and J 0 bases, leaving 5 bases between the germline ends. Germline CDR1 is SGHAT and CDR2 is FQNNGV. CDR3 in DNA: TGTGCCAGCAGCTTACAGTACTCTGGAAACACCATATATTTT. Translation: CASSLQYSGNTIYF. The entire variable domain, with the rest obtained from reference TRBV11-2 and TRBJ1-3, is as follows: EAGVAQSPRYKIIEKRQSVAFWCNPISGHATLYWYQQILGQGPKLLIQFQNNGVVDDSQLPKDRFSAERLKGVDSTLKIQPAKLEDSAVYLCASSLQYSGNTIYFGEGSWLTVV.

This sequence joins TRBV25-1 and TRBJ2-1; 8 bases are shared with TRBD1. V gave up 3 bases and J gave up 6 bases; unmatched junction bases: 4. Germline values: CDR1 MGHDK, CDR2 SYGVNS. The CDR3 loop spans 14 amino acids. The CDR3 DNA is TGTGCCAGCAGTGACCTGGACAGGGCCAATGAGCAGTTCTTC. As protein: CASSDLDRANEQFF.

The rearrangement uses TRBV29-1 and TRBJ2-5; no definite D call. V lost 2 bases to trimming and J lost 3 bases, with 16 bases between them. Looked up from germline, CDR1 is SQVTM and CDR2 is ANQGSEA. The CDR3 runs to 15 residues. The CDR3 sequence: CSVETPGGSEETQYF. CDR3 DNA sequence: TGCAGCGTTGAAACTCCCGGCGGCAGCGAAGAGACCCAGTACTTC.

There are a few counts of this clone. This CDR3 is CASSLFRGNEAFF. In DNA form, the CDR3 reads TGTGCCAGCAGCTTATTCCGTGGCAATGAAGCTTTCTTT. The chain joins TRBV7-3 to TRBJ1-1; D gene unclear. V was trimmed by 2 bases and J by 7 bases, leaving 11 bases between them. Per germline, CDR1 SGHTA and CDR2 FQGTGA. The CDR3 has 13 amino acids.

The chain uses TRBV28 and TRBJ2-3, with TRBD1 matching over 8 bases. Trimming took 1 base from V and 2 from J; bases not matched to a gene: 8. CDR1 and CDR2 from the germline V gene are MDHEN and SYDVKM. The length of the CDR3 is 17 residues. The DNA of the CDR3 is TGTGCCAGCAGTTTATTGTCCACAGGGGGTTTCACAGATACGCAGTATTTT. It specifies CASSLLSTGGFTDTQYF.

The V and J genes are TRBV21-1 and TRBJ1-5; the table's D call, TRBD1, has no DNA check behind it. TRBV21-1 is labeled a pseudogene. This CDR3 is 15 amino acids long. For the CDR3, the DNA is TGTGCCAGCAGCACTACAAGGGGCTCATGTCAGCCCCAGCATTTT. Amino acid sequence: CASSTTRGSCQPQHF.

V usage is TRBV7-2 and J usage is TRBJ2-7, with D maybe TRBD1 (5 bases). The V end was cut by 1 base, the J end by 2 bases, with 9 bases between. Germline loops: CDR1 SGHTA, CDR2 FQGNSA. The CDR3 extends over 14 amino acids. CDR3 amino acids: CASSLEGSPYEQYF. CDR3 DNA: TGTGCCAGCAGCTTAGAGGGGTCCCCCTACGAGCAGTACTTC.

This clone was seen just once. The V gene is TRBV13, the J gene TRBJ1-3; D gene ambiguous. V dropped 10 bases and J dropped 4 bases, with 17 bases sitting between them. The CDR3 is 14 residues long. Germline CDR1 reads PRHDT; CDR2 reads FYEKMQ (reference sequence). CDR3: CANHPDPGGNTIYF. As DNA, the CDR3 is TGTGCCAACCACCCGGACCCGGGGGGAAACACCATATATTTT.

CDR3 protein: CASSFLAGEGETQYF. The DNA for the CDR3 is TGTGCCAGCAGTTTCCTAGCGGGAGAGGGGGAGACCCAGTACTTC. This rearrangement joins TRBV6-5 to TRBJ2-5; 10 nucleotides match TRBD2. The CDR3 has 15 residues. The V segment lost 4 bases and the J segment 5 bases; nucleotides outside the gene matches: 7. CDR1 is MNHEY, CDR2 SVGAGI, per germline.

The CDR3 reads CASSISVYNEQFF. CDR3 sequence (DNA): TGTGCCAGTAGTATATCGGTTTACAATGAGCAGTTCTTC. The gene calls are TRBV19 and TRBJ2-1; D gene uncertain. The CDR3 spans 13 residues. Deletions cut 2 bases from V and 4 bases from J, with 6 bases between. Germline CDR1 is LNHDA and CDR2 is SQIVND (reference sequence).

The chain has TRBV7-6 and TRBJ2-1; TRBD2 matches 12 bases. V was clipped by 2 bases and J by 0 bases; unmatched bases: 8. The CDR3 covers 19 residues. Germline CDR1 SGHVS, CDR2 FNYEAQ. CDR3 in DNA: TGTGCCAGCAGCTTACCCGCGACTAGCGGGAGTAGCTCCTACAATGAGCAGTTCTTC. As protein: CASSLPATSGSSSYNEQFF.

The gene calls are TRBV2 and TRBJ1-5; D is undetermined. CDR1 SNHLY and CDR2 FYNNEI come from the germline V gene. Trimming removed 5 bases at V and 0 bases at J, with 11 bases between. The CDR3 runs to 15 residues. CDR3 loop: CASSYSRYSNQPQHF. CDR3 DNA: TGTGCCAGCAGTTACTCACGATATAGCAATCAGCCCCAGCATTTT. Complete variable domain (other parts from reference TRBV2 and TRBJ1-5): EPEVTQTPSHQVTQMGQEVILRCVPISNHLYFYWYRQILGQKVEFLVSFYNNEISEKSEIFDDQFSVERPDGSNFTLKIRSTKLEDSAMYFCASSYSRYSNQPQHFGDGTRLSIL.